This entry lists 20 T cell receptor beta chains sequenced from one sample in a study of T cells expressing NK-cell markers. TCRdb reprocessed the 5' RACE reads and keeps a single row for each CDR3 protein, giving no DNA. This table lists a few hundred thousand distinct CDR3 sequences. The material sequenced was blood T cells: a sorted CD56 or NKG2C T cell subset, CD4+ or CD8+ T cells, or bulk PBMC T cells (not recorded which). The receptors were gathered from a man between 18 and 69 years old in good health.

The rearrangement uses TRBV7-2 and TRBJ1-2; no DNA is available, so the TRBD1 call from TCRdb remains unchecked. This CDR3 has 11 amino acids. Germline V gives CDR1 SGHTA, CDR2 FQGNSA. This CDR3 is CASGQGERYTF.

This chain uses TRBV20-1 with TRBJ2-5; the TRBD2 assignment by TCRdb is unverifiable without DNA. The CDR3 is made up of 20 amino acids. Germline CDR1 is DFQATT and CDR2 is SNEGSKA (reference sequence). CDR3 sequence reads: CSAPIPAGTSYTQFKETQYF.

V usage is TRBV29-1 and J usage is TRBJ1-2. This CDR3 contains 11 residues. The V gene's germline CDR1 is SQVTM and CDR2 ANQGSEA. The CDR3 sequence is CSVRFNYGYTF.

J is TRBJ2-5 and V is TRBV27. The V gene's germline CDR1 is MNHEY and CDR2 SMNVEV (reference sequence). The CDR3 is made up of 13 amino acids. The CDR3 region is CASRRFTQETQYF.

The chain joins TRBV7-2 to TRBJ2-5; TCRdb calls TRBD1, which cannot be checked without DNA. The germline gives CDR1 SGHTA, CDR2 FQGNSA. CDR3 length equals 14 residues. CDR3 loop: CASRHSGGMETQYF.

The chain recombines TRBV6-1 with TRBJ2-1; TCRdb designates TRBD2, a call that cannot be tested without DNA. The CDR3 contains 16 residues. The germline CDR1 and CDR2 sequences are MNHNS and SASEGT. The chain's CDR3 is CASIPTRGISYNEQFF.

The V call is TRBV28, the J call TRBJ2-7; TCRdb's D gene call, TRBD2, goes unchecked for lack of DNA. The CDR3 is 12 amino acids. The V gene's germline CDR1 is MDHEN and CDR2 SYDVKM. The CDR3 sequence: CASSSPPREQYF.

The genes are TRBV15 and TRBJ1-3. The CDR3 spans 13 residues. CDR1 is LNHNV and CDR2 is YYDKDF in the germline V gene (reference sequence). CDR3 loop: CAIYSSSGNTIYF.

This chain uses TRBV7-2 with TRBJ2-1; TCRdb's D call of TRBD1 is untestable without DNA. CDR1 and CDR2 (germline): SGHTA, FQGNSA. This CDR3 has 14 amino acids. The CDR3 loop reads CASRKPGPYSEQFF. Looking up the rest from reference TRBV7-2 and TRBJ2-1 gives the full variable domain: GAGVSQSPSNKVTEKGKDVELRCDPISGHTALYWYRQSLGQGLEFLIYFQGNSAPDKSGLPSDRFSAERTGGSVSTLTIQRTQQEDSAVYLCASRKPGPYSEQFFGPGTRLTVL.

The CDR3 loop is CASSSLAEQYF. The V gene is TRBV2, the J gene TRBJ2-7; TCRdb picks TRBD2, but there is no DNA to check that call. Germline V lookup: CDR1 SNHLY, CDR2 FYNNEI. The CDR3 is 11 amino acids.

The V gene is TRBV11-2, the J gene TRBJ1-6; as DNA is missing, the TRBD1 call by TCRdb cannot be tested. The germline gives CDR1 SGHAT, CDR2 FQNNGV. The CDR3 length is 16 residues. CDR3 residues: CASSLVQGGYNSPLHF.

The rearrangement joins TRBV18 to TRBJ2-7; the D call of TRBD2 rests on TCRdb alone, since no DNA is present to check it. The CDR3 has 13 amino acids. The germline gives CDR1 KGHSH, CDR2 LQKENI. CDR3 sequence: CASSPTPRYEQYF.

The rearrangement joins TRBV6-1 to TRBJ1-1; without DNA, the TCRdb call of TRBD1 cannot be checked. CDR1 and CDR2 (germline): MNHNS, SASEGT. The CDR3 length is 15 residues. CDR3 in amino acids: CANTRAGTGGVEAFF.

The chain employs TRBV29-1 and TRBJ2-5; the TCRdb D gene call, TRBD1, has no DNA to confirm it. The CDR3 length is 14 residues. Germline V gene sequence: CDR1 SQVTM, CDR2 ANQGSEA. The CDR3: CSVSGTGGFETQYF.

The rearrangement uses TRBV6-1 and TRBJ2-4; TCRdb proposes TRBD1, but this gene call is untestable without DNA. This CDR3 region has 16 residues. CDR1 and CDR2 (germline): MNHNS, SASEGT. CDR3 residues: CASSETGGWAKNIQYF.

The chain combines TRBV12-3 or TRBV12-4 with TRBJ2-5; TCRdb indicates TRBD2, and absent DNA this call remains unverified. The CDR3 extends over 15 amino acids. The CDR3 sequence is CASSAGLAETLAQYF.

This CDR3 reads CASSPRIFQETQYF. The genes are TRBV6-1 and TRBJ2-5. Per germline, CDR1 MNHNS and CDR2 SASEGT. This CDR3 is 14 amino acids long.

J is TRBJ2-1 and V is TRBV7-8; TCRdb's assignment of TRBD2 cannot be checked, as there is no DNA. This CDR3 comprises 17 residues. The germline CDR1 and CDR2 sequences are SGHVS and FQNEAQ. The CDR3: CASSRTSGGARDNEQFF.

V usage is TRBV11-2 and J usage is TRBJ1-1; checking the TCRdb D call of TRBD1 is not possible without DNA. Germline V gene lookup returns CDR1 SGHAT and CDR2 FQNNGV. The CDR3 has 14 amino acids. The CDR3 spells CASSQQGRYTEAFF.

The chain has TRBV5-1 and TRBJ1-5; TCRdb outputs TRBD1, but without DNA this stays unchecked. Germline CDR1 reads SGHRS; CDR2 reads YFSETQ. The CDR3 is 12 residues long. The CDR3: CASSTPGGPQHF.